The 30 T cell receptor beta chains below all came from one sample that was sequenced in a study of T cells in Graves' hyperthyroidism and ophthalmopathy. Amplified TCR beta CDR3 regions derived from RNA transcripts. RT-PCR in the first round (using the HTBI primer set) targeted the TCR CDR3. Via MiXCR, TCRdb re-called the multiplex PCR reads, giving one row per CDR3 protein. This sample has around 200,000 distinct CDR3 sequences; about 18% occur once, and the top ten carry around 43%. Sequenced: blood. All receptors come from a man aged 35-49 years with Graves' hyperthyroidism.

This clonotype was counted at least ten times. The rearrangement links TRBV12-3 or TRBV12-4 to TRBJ2-1; D unresolved. V was clipped by 1 base and J by 0 bases, with 10 bases between them. The CDR3 is 16 amino acids. CDR3 sequence (DNA): TGTGCCAGCAGTTTAGGACTTCCCAGCTCCTACAATGAGCAGTTCTTC. This gives the protein CASSLGLPSSYNEQFF.

This clonotype showed up many times. The chain couples TRBV18 to TRBJ2-7; 8 bases align to TRBD1. From germline, CDR1 is KGHSH and CDR2 LQKENI. The CDR3 is made up of 16 amino acids. With 5 bases clipped from V and 6 bases from J, the junction kept 15 bases outside the gene matches. CDR3 DNA: TGTGCCAGCTCAAAACCGGGACAGGCTAATTCGGGCGAGCAGTACTTC. Amino acids: CASSKPGQANSGEQYF.

This chain joins TRBV20-1 and TRBJ1-6, with D hard to call. Trimming left V 3 bases short and J 6 bases short, with 6 bases between. The CDR3 extends over 12 amino acids. From germline, CDR1 is DFQATT and CDR2 SNEGSKA (reference sequence). The DNA of the CDR3 is TGCAGTGCTAGGAGTAGTAATTCACCCCTCCACTTT. This translates into CSARSSNSPLHF.

In this sample, this clonotype turned up many times. The V gene is TRBV7-9, the J gene TRBJ1-5; TRBD1 agrees at 9 bases. The trim removed 5 bases at V and 5 bases at J, leaving 13 bases unmatched. Germline-derived CDR1 and CDR2 are SEHNR and FQNEAQ (reference sequence). CDR3 length: 17 residues. The CDR3 nucleotides are TGTGCCAGCAGCCCCTTAGTGGAGAGACAGGGGGATCAGCCCCAGCATTTT. It codes for CASSPLVERQGDQPQHF.

This clonotype was counted many times. The gene calls are TRBV5-6 and TRBJ2-5; D is tentatively TRBD1 or TRBD2 (6 bases each). Trimming removed 3 bases from V and 4 bases from J, with 16 bases in between. Germline V CDR1 and CDR2: SGHDT, YYEEEE. The CDR3 length is 15 residues. The CDR3 region has the DNA TGTGCCAGCAGCTCCCCGGGGGCTCGAAGAGAGACCCAGTACTTC. This sequence encodes CASSSPGARRETQYF.

This clonotype was detected ten times or more. The chain carries TRBV2 and TRBJ2-3, with 8 bases matching TRBD2. Trimming took 4 bases from V and 2 from J; bases not matched to a gene: 5. Germline loops: CDR1 SNHLY, CDR2 FYNNEI. CDR3 length equals 15 residues. CDR3 bases: TGTGCCAGCAGTGTGAGCGGGGGAACCACAGATACGCAGTATTTT. It specifies CASSVSGGTTDTQYF.

The gene calls are TRBV10-3 and TRBJ2-3; 12 bases match TRBD2. This CDR3 is built from 18 residues. Germline CDR1 ENHRY, CDR2 SYGVKD. Unmatched junction bases numbered 6, after V lost 2 bases and J lost 0 bases. The CDR3 protein is CAISERLAGGLSTDTQYF. Written as DNA, the CDR3 is TGTGCCATCAGTGAGCGCCTAGCGGGGGGGCTTAGCACAGATACGCAGTATTTT.

J is TRBJ2-7 and V is TRBV9; D is uncertain. Trimming left V 0 bases short and J 3 bases short, with 13 bases between. Germline lookup yields CDR1 SGDLS and CDR2 YYNGEE. The CDR3 is 15 residues long. DNA for the CDR3: TGTGCCAGCAGCGTAGAGCTATCCAGTGACTACGAGCAGTACTTC. It specifies CASSVELSSDYEQYF.

Ten or more counts support this clonotype. V usage is TRBV18 and J usage is TRBJ1-2, with D hard to call. The CDR3 is made up of 12 amino acids. Germline V gene data show CDR1 as KGHSH and CDR2 as LQKENI. Trimming left V 5 bases short and J 5 bases short, with 9 bases between. The CDR3 DNA reads as TGTGCCAGCTCAGAAGTCAGTTATGGCTACACCTTC. Protein product: CASSEVSYGYTF.

The J gene is TRBJ1-6, the V gene TRBV6-1; perhaps TRBD1 as D (6 bases). Trimming left V 8 bases short and J 0 bases short, with 14 bases between. The CDR3 sequence is 16 residues long. CDR1 is MNHNS and CDR2 is SASEGT in the germline V gene. The DNA of the CDR3 is TGTGCCAGCTGCCGGGACATCAACTCCTATAATTCACCCCTCCACTTT. It translates to CASCRDINSYNSPLHF.

Here the CDR3 reads CASSKQGASYEQYF. Here the CDR3 DNA reads TGTGCCAGCAGTAAACAGGGGGCTTCCTACGAGCAGTACTTC. V is TRBV12-3 or TRBV12-4 and J is TRBJ2-7, with 9 bases identical to TRBD1. The junction had 3 bases not matched to a gene; V was cut back by 5 bases and J by 1 base. The CDR3 has 14 residues.

This clonotype came up a few times. For the CDR3, the DNA is TGTGCCAGCAGCTTGGGACTGCCTTCCACCGGGGAGCTGTTTTTT. This translates into CASSLGLPSTGELFF. The V gene is TRBV7-6, the J gene TRBJ2-2; the D gene is possibly TRBD2 (6 bases). Trimming shortened V by 3 bases and J by 4 bases, and 12 bases separated the two germline ends. The CDR3 is made up of 15 amino acids. Germline V lookup: CDR1 SGHVS, CDR2 FNYEAQ.

This clonotype was counted a few times. A read error may explain this, as a much larger clone is one base away. This chain connects TRBV5-1 to TRBJ2-7; D assignment may be TRBD1 or TRBD2 (5 bases each). V lost 3 bases and J 0 bases, leaving 10 bases between the germline ends. The germline CDR1 and CDR2 sequences are SGHRS and YFSETQ. This CDR3 is built from 14 residues. CDR3 region: CASSSGRSSYEQYF. The CDR3 DNA follows: TGCGCCAGCAGCTCGGGACGTAGCTCCTACGAGCAGTACTTC.

This clonotype was seen repeatedly, ten times or more. V is TRBV10-3 and J is TRBJ2-5; 10 bases match TRBD2. CDR3 size: 14 residues. With 4 bases clipped from V and 5 bases from J, the junction kept 4 bases outside the gene matches. CDR1 and CDR2 (germline): ENHRY, SYGVKD. CDR3 residues: CAISASGGAETQYF. The CDR3 DNA follows: TGTGCCATCAGTGCCAGCGGGGGGGCGGAGACCCAGTACTTC.

There are a few counts of this clonotype. This rearrangement joins TRBV24-1 to TRBJ1-6; D perhaps matches TRBD1 (5 bases). Germline V gene data show CDR1 as KGHDR and CDR2 as SFDVKD. Trimming removed 9 bases from V and 3 bases from J, with 8 bases in between. The CDR3 extends over 13 amino acids. The DNA of the CDR3 is TGTGCCACCTCCGGGGGCTATAATTCACCCCTCCACTTT. Translated: CATSGGYNSPLHF.

The chain links TRBV19 to TRBJ2-1, with 10 nucleotides matching TRBD1. The V gene end was trimmed by 6 bases and the J gene end by 6 bases; junction bases not matched to a gene: 5. From germline, CDR1 is LNHDA and CDR2 SQIVND (reference sequence). The CDR3 sequence is 14 residues long. The CDR3 coding sequence is TGTGCCAGTAGAGCCGGGACAGGGGTCAATGAGCAGTTCTTC. Its translation: CASRAGTGVNEQFF.

The sample holds many counts of this clonotype. The V call is TRBV7-9, the J call TRBJ2-7; D call uncertain. The CDR3 runs to 12 residues. V lost 4 bases and J 2 bases, leaving 6 bases between the germline ends. Germline CDR1 reads SEHNR; CDR2 reads FQNEAQ (reference sequence). Here the CDR3 reads CASSSFPYEQYF. The CDR3 bases are TGTGCCAGCAGCTCCTTCCCCTACGAGCAGTACTTC.

This clonotype was counted ten times or more. The CDR3 bases are TGCAGTGCTAGGGGACAGGGGGGCTCCTACGAGCAGTACTTC. Its protein is CSARGQGGSYEQYF. The rearrangement joins TRBV20-1 to TRBJ2-7, with 11 positions matching TRBD1. Germline V gene sequence: CDR1 DFQATT, CDR2 SNEGSKA (reference sequence). The CDR3 length is 14 residues. V lost 3 bases, J lost 0 bases, and 1 base stayed unmatched.

At least ten counts were recorded for this clonotype. The chain couples TRBV20-1 to TRBJ2-7, with D unresolved. The CDR3 spans 13 residues. Per germline, CDR1 DFQATT and CDR2 SNEGSKA (reference sequence). V shed 3 bases and J shed 6 bases, with 15 bases lying between them. The CDR3 DNA sequence: TGCAGTGCTAGCTCGAGTGGGATAGCCGAGCAGTACTTC. It encodes CSASSSGIAEQYF.

This clonotype was detected ten times or more. The chain couples TRBV3-1 to TRBJ1-2; D is ambiguous. CDR1 is LGHDT and CDR2 is YNNKEL in the germline V gene (reference sequence). CDR3 size: 12 residues. The V end was cut by 1 base, the J end by 8 bases, with 8 bases between. The CDR3 spells CASSQVRLGYTF. The DNA of the CDR3 is TGTGCCAGCAGCCAAGTACGGTTAGGCTACACCTTC.

In this sample, this clonotype turned up many times. This CDR3 is CASGLDGIQGYNEQFF. CDR3 nucleotides: TGTGCTAGTGGTTTGGACGGGATACAGGGCTACAATGAGCAGTTCTTC. The rearrangement uses TRBV12-5 and TRBJ2-1; weak D call: TRBD1 (6 bases). The CDR3 length is 16 residues. CDR1 and CDR2 from the germline V gene are LGHNT and FRNRAP. Trimming removed 1 base from V and 3 bases from J, with 13 bases in between.

The sample holds a few counts of this clonotype. The chain combines TRBV20-1 with TRBJ1-5; TRBD1 matches 7 bases. Looked up from germline, CDR1 is DFQATT and CDR2 is SNEGSKA (reference sequence). CDR3 length: 15 residues. Trimming removed 1 base from V and 5 bases from J; junction bases left unmatched: 8. The CDR3 DNA is TGCAGTGCTAGAGCCTTGGGACAGAATGATCAGCCCCAGCATTTT. Protein product: CSARALGQNDQPQHF.

In its sample, this clonotype was seen many times. The chain is built from TRBV20-1 and TRBJ1-5, with a possible D match to TRBD1 (6 bases). Trimming shortened V by 6 bases and J by 0 bases, and 18 bases separated the two germline ends. Germline CDR1 reads DFQATT; CDR2 reads SNEGSKA (reference sequence). CDR3 length: 16 residues. The CDR3 spells CSASGGQVYSNQPQHF. The CDR3 region has the DNA TGCAGTGCCAGCGGGGGGCAAGTTTATAGCAATCAGCCCCAGCATTTT.

This clonotype has a handful of counts. The rearrangement links TRBV20-1 to TRBJ1-2, with D unresolved. Trimming shortened V by 0 bases and J by 8 bases, and 13 bases separated the two germline ends. The CDR3 runs to 13 residues. CDR1 DFQATT and CDR2 SNEGSKA come from the germline V gene (reference sequence). DNA of the CDR3: TGCAGTGCTAGAGATGTCGGAGATGGGGGCTACACCTTC. Encoded protein: CSARDVGDGGYTF.

This clonotype was seen only a few times. The chain couples TRBV30 to TRBJ1-5; D is perhaps TRBD1 (5 bases). The CDR3 extends over 15 amino acids. Germline loops: CDR1 GTSNPN, CDR2 SVGIG (reference sequence). The ends were cut back, 6 bases at V and 4 bases at J, with 19 bases in the middle. The CDR3 bases are TGTGCCTGCCAAACAGTGGGGGACTGGAATCAGCCCCAGCATTTT. This encodes CACQTVGDWNQPQHF.

This clonotype was seen at least ten times. V is TRBV20-1 and J is TRBJ1-5; D unclear. The length of the CDR3 is 13 residues. Trimming removed 0 bases from V and 4 bases from J, with 7 bases in between. Germline assignment: CDR1 DFQATT and CDR2 SNEGSKA (reference sequence). The CDR3 here is CSARDDANQPQHF. The CDR3 coding sequence is TGCAGTGCTAGAGATGACGCGAATCAGCCCCAGCATTTT.

The sample holds many counts of this clonotype. The J gene is TRBJ2-2, the V gene TRBV11-2, with 9 bases aligning to TRBD1. Germline lookup yields CDR1 SGHAT and CDR2 FQNNGV. This CDR3 has 14 residues. V shed 3 bases and J 8 bases; nucleotides not matched to a gene: 4. The CDR3 nucleotides read TGTGCCAGCAGCTTGTACAGGGGGCCTGGGGAGCTGTTTTTT. Translated: CASSLYRGPGELFF.

A few counts support this clonotype. This rearrangement joins TRBV6-1 to TRBJ1-3; TRBD1 might be the D (5 bases). V was cut by 6 bases and J by 2 bases, with 17 bases left in between. The germline CDR1 and CDR2 sequences are MNHNS and SASEGT. The CDR3 extends over 16 amino acids. The CDR3 coding sequence is TGTGCCAGCAGCCCCGCGCAGGGAAGGGCTGGAAACACCATATATTTT. It translates to CASSPAQGRAGNTIYF.

In its sample, this clonotype was seen many times. The rearrangement uses TRBV7-2 and TRBJ2-3, with 7 bases identical to TRBD1. V was pared by 2 bases and J by 5 bases, with 4 bases of the junction left unmatched. CDR1 and CDR2 from the germline V gene are SGHTA and FQGNSA. The CDR3 extends over 14 amino acids. CDR3 in amino acids: CASSLNQGVDTQYF. DNA for the CDR3: TGTGCCAGCAGCTTAAACCAGGGGGTAGATACGCAGTATTTT.

There are many counts of this clonotype. This chain connects TRBV6-5 to TRBJ2-7; D is unclear. Germline CDR1 MNHEY, CDR2 SVGAGI. The CDR3 has 14 residues. V was pared by 0 bases and J by 0 bases, with 6 bases between. For the CDR3, the DNA is TGTGCCAGCAGTTACTCCAGACCCTCCTACGAGCAGTACTTC. It is translated as CASSYSRPSYEQYF.